The 23 T cell receptor beta chains listed next were all sequenced from one sample in a study of CD8+CD57+ T cells in acquired aplastic anemia. Profiling of TCR beta VDJ combinations and CDR3 sequences used genomic DNA as template. Each CDR3 protein is one row after TCRdb ran MiXCR on the reads. The data hold about 270,000 distinct CDR3 sequences, with about 80% observed a single time. All patients picked for sequencing had shown, by flow cytometry, an expansion of CD8+CD57+ cells. Sequenced input: sorted CD4+, CD8+, or CD8+CD57+ T cells (not recorded which) from PBMCs. The receptors derive from a human donor with aplastic anemia.

Comment on this clonotype: The junction differs from germline at one of its ends, possibly a read error. The rearrangement joins TRBV2 to TRBJ2-5; perhaps D is TRBD1 or TRBD2 (5 bases each). There are 14 residues in the CDR3. The V gene's germline CDR1 is SNHLY and CDR2 FYNNEI. CDR3 region: CASGDGGTHTHQFF. In nucleotides, the CDR3 is TGTGCCAGCGGGGACGGCGGCACGCATACGCACCAGTTTTTC. The full variable domain, in which reference TRBV2 and TRBJ2-5 provide the parts outside the CDR3, is EPEVTQTPSHQVTQMGQEVILRCVPISNHLYFYWYRQILGQKVEFLVSFYNNEISEKSEIFDDQFSVERPDGSNFTLKIRSTKLEDSAMYFCASGDGGTHTHQFFGPGTRLLVL.

A remark on this clonotype: At one of its ends the junction is not consistent with the germline gene, which may arise from a read error. The chain uses TRBV7-3 and TRBJ2-5; D unclear. The CDR3 is 14 amino acids. Germline values: CDR1 SGHTA, CDR2 FQGTGA. CDR3 DNA: TGTGCCACCTCCAGAGAGAGCCAGGCAGTTAACCACTGCTTC. It specifies CATSRESQAVNHCF.

Details on this clonotype: Here the CDR3 omits its conserved ending phenylalanine or tryptophan, so a read error is the likely source. The rearrangement uses TRBV5-1 and TRBJ2-5; 12 bases align to TRBD2. Germline CDR1 and CDR2: SGHRS and YFSETQ. V gave up 2 bases and J gave up 5 bases; unmatched junction bases: 7. The CDR3 is 16 amino acids. The CDR3 loop is CASSLTTSGSTETQYC. CDR3 nucleotides: TGCGCCAGCAGCTTAACGACTAGCGGGAGCACTGAGACCCAGTACTGC.

Concerning this clonotype itself: The CDR3 ends on some other residue instead of the conserved phenylalanine or tryptophan, so this is likely a read error. This chain joins TRBV7-9 and TRBJ2-3; D might be TRBD1 (6 bases). The CDR3 is made up of 13 amino acids. Germline CDR1 SEHNR, CDR2 FQNEAQ (reference sequence). This CDR3 reads CASGDTGTNTQYS. Here the CDR3 DNA reads TGTGCCAGCGGGGACACTGGCACAAATACGCAGTATTCT.

Worth noting for this clonotype: The conserved phenylalanine or tryptophan normally closing the CDR3 is absent here, so this likely arose from a read error. The limits of the CDR3 on the DNA are not certain, so only TCRdb's listed CDR3 is given. V and J are TRBV7-9 and TRBJ2-3; no check of the table's D call, TRBD2, against the DNA was made. Germline V CDR1 and CDR2: SEHNR, FQNEAQ (reference sequence). The CDR3 is 13 residues long, ends included. CDR3 protein: CASSVQGSGGSDE.

The chain employs TRBV19 and TRBJ2-1; 7 bases line up with TRBD1. This CDR3 is built from 14 residues. The J segment lost 5 bases and the V segment lost 4 bases, leaving 5 bases of the junction unmatched. Germline V gene data show CDR1 as LNHDA and CDR2 as SQIVND (reference sequence). In nucleotides, the CDR3 is TGTGCCAGTAGTAACAGGACAGGACACAATGAGCAGTTCTTC. Residues: CASSNRTGHNEQFF.

In the case of this clonotype: Compared with germline, one end of the junction differs, possibly owing to a read error. The gene calls are TRBV7-9 and TRBJ2-3; 9 bases agree with TRBD2. The CDR3 runs to 14 residues. The germline gives CDR1 SEHNR, CDR2 FQNEAQ (reference sequence). For the CDR3, the DNA is TGTGCCAGCAGCCCCGCGGGAGGGCCCGATACGCAGAAGTTT. The encoded protein is CASSPAGGPDTQKF.

The V and J genes are TRBV7-8 and TRBJ2-7; weak D call: TRBD2 (5 bases). Germline assignment: CDR1 SGHVS and CDR2 FQNEAQ. This CDR3 spans 15 amino acids. With 4 bases removed from V and 8 bases from J, the gap between germline ends came to 21 bases. Written as DNA, the CDR3 is TGTGCCAGCAGCTCAACCGGAGGTCCCGACCCCCAGCAGTACTTC. It yields the protein CASSSTGGPDPQQYF.

A word on this clonotype: Germline and junction disagree at one end, which may indicate a read error. This chain connects TRBV5-4 to TRBJ2-1; 7 bases are shared with TRBD2. This CDR3 has 16 amino acids. Germline assignment: CDR1 SGHNT and CDR2 YYREEE (reference sequence). The CDR3 region is CASSLEGTGGSDEQFF. Here the CDR3 DNA reads TGCGCCAGCAGCCTGGAAGGGACCGGGGGGAGCGATGAGCAGTTCTTC.

This rearrangement joins TRBV7-8 to TRBJ2-1; perhaps TRBD1 as D (5 bases). The CDR3 contains 16 residues. Germline CDR1 SGHVS, CDR2 FQNEAQ. V was trimmed by 5 bases and J by 13 bases, leaving 27 bases between them. Here the CDR3 reads CASSADSAAYNSPQFF. DNA for the CDR3: TGTGCCAGCAGCGCCGACAGCGCCGCCTATAATTCACCCCAGTTCTTC.

A word on this clonotype: The junction differs from germline at one of its ends, possibly a read error. The chain is built from TRBV15 and TRBJ2-6; D may be TRBD1 or TRBD2 (5 bases each). Germline CDR1 and CDR2: LNHNV and YYDKDF (reference sequence). The CDR3 is made up of 16 amino acids. CDR3 amino acids: CASSLAGSYGANVLRF. CDR3 nucleotide sequence: TGTGCCAGCAGCTTAGCCGGTAGCTACGGGGCCAACGTCCTGAGGTTC.

This clonotype has just a few counts. One end of the junction is discordant with germline, which a read error may explain. The chain links TRBV10-3 to TRBJ1-2, with D possibly TRBD1 on 5 matching bases. The CDR3 runs 15 residues. Per the germline V gene, CDR1 is ENHRY and CDR2 is SYGVKD. The CDR3 DNA reads as TGTGTCATCAGTGAGTCGGTGGCAGGGCCTTATGGCTACACCTTC. This gives the protein CVISESVAGPYGYTF.

Concerning this clonotype: The CDR3 carries no conserved terminal phenylalanine or tryptophan, so it likely arises from a read error. The rearrangement joins TRBV7-9 to TRBJ1-1; D is unclear. Germline-derived CDR1 and CDR2 are SEHNR and FQNEAQ (reference sequence). The length of the CDR3 is 13 residues. The CDR3 reads CASSLALETEAFV. CDR3 sequence (DNA): TGCGCCAGCAGCTTGGCTTTGGAGACTGAAGCTTTCGTT.

A word on this clonotype: One end of the junction is discordant with germline, which a read error may explain. This chain joins TRBV9 and TRBJ1-2, with unresolved D. The CDR3 extends over 13 amino acids. The germline CDR1 and CDR2 sequences are SGDLS and YYNGEE. CDR3 residues: CAGSVGLAGGYTF. In nucleotides, the CDR3 is TGCGCCGGCAGCGTAGGCCTTGCAGGTGGCTACACCTTC. The entire variable domain, with the rest obtained from reference TRBV9 and TRBJ1-2, is as follows: DSGVTQTPKHLITATGQRVTLRCSPRSGDLSVYWYQQSLDQGLQFLIQYYNGEERAKGNILERFSAQQFPDLHSELNLSSLELGDSALYFCAGSVGLAGGYTFGSGTRLTVV.

In the case of this clonotype: One end of the junction does not line up with germline, which may come from a read error. The CDR3 DNA is TGTGCCAGCAGCTTAGCGGCAGACGCTAAGAGCAATCAGCAGTTCTTC. Translation gives CASSLAADAKSNQQFF. The V and J genes are TRBV7-8 and TRBJ2-1; no definite D call. Per germline, CDR1 SGHVS and CDR2 FQNEAQ. The CDR3 is made up of 16 amino acids.

This chain links TRBV9 with TRBJ2-6; D uncertain. Germline V lookup: CDR1 SGDLS, CDR2 YYNGEE. Deletions cut 0 bases from V and 12 bases from J, with 19 bases between. This CDR3 region has 16 residues. The CDR3 nucleotides read TGTGCCAGCAGCGTAGCGGCTGGTACCCAGTATATCGTCCTGACTTTC. It translates to CASSVAAGTQYIVLTF.

The chain employs TRBV7-6 and TRBJ1-2; 7 nucleotides agree with TRBD1. The length of the CDR3 is 13 residues. V shed 4 bases, J shed 12 bases, and the junction held 11 bases outside the gene matches. Germline values: CDR1 SGHVS, CDR2 FNYEAQ. The CDR3 region has the DNA TGTGCCAGCAGCTATCGGACAGGCTCTGGAAACACCTTC. It specifies CASSYRTGSGNTF.

The rearrangement uses TRBV19 and TRBJ2-3; weak D call: TRBD2 (5 bases). The CDR3 contains 13 residues. Germline loops: CDR1 LNHDA, CDR2 SQIVND (reference sequence). CDR3 sequence reads: CGASRPSTDTQYF. In nucleotides, the CDR3 is TGTGGAGCTAGCAGGCCCAGCACAGATACGCAGTATTTT.

The V call is TRBV5-8, the J call TRBJ1-3, with D hard to call. The CDR3 contains 15 residues. Trimming took off 4 bases at V and 4 bases at J, with 15 bases between the two ends. CDR1 and CDR2 (germline): SGHTS, YDEGEE. CDR3 protein: CASSGTSLEGNTIYF. The CDR3 coding sequence is TGTGCCAGCAGCGGAACGAGTCTGGAAGGAAACACCATATATTTT.

The chain employs TRBV5-5 and TRBJ1-2, with TRBD1 identical over 7 bases. J lost 3 bases, V lost 2 bases, and 10 bases had no gene match. The CDR3 loop spans 16 amino acids. Germline V CDR1 and CDR2: SGHKS, YYEKEE (reference sequence). CDR3 loop: CASSLHNRGLDYGYTF. In DNA form, the CDR3 reads TGTGCCAGCAGCTTACACAACAGGGGCTTGGACTATGGCTACACCTTC.

Comments on this clonotype: The junction does not match germline at one end; this may be a read error. This chain uses TRBV29-1 with TRBJ2-7; D is tentatively TRBD1 or TRBD2 (6 bases each). The CDR3 is 13 amino acids. Germline CDR1 and CDR2: SQVTM and ANQGSEA. CDR3 sequence (DNA): TGTAGTGTTAATCACGGAGGGGGAAATGAGCAGTACTTC. It yields the protein CSVNHGGGNEQYF.

Worth noting for this clonotype: At one end, the junction sequence differs from germline, possibly due to a read error. V gene TRBV7-9 combines with J gene TRBJ1-6; D gene unclear. The CDR3 totals 14 residues. Germline values: CDR1 SEHNR, CDR2 FQNEAQ (reference sequence). DNA of the CDR3: TGTGCCAGCAGCTTGAATCCAACCTACGAGCAGTTCCTCTTT. The encoded protein is CASSLNPTYEQFLF.

V usage is TRBV7-3 and J usage is TRBJ2-3; possible D gene TRBD1, 5 bases. CDR1 and CDR2 from the germline V gene are SGHTA and FQGTGA. V lost 2 bases and J 15 bases, leaving 21 bases between the germline ends. The CDR3 is 14 residues long. CDR3 loop: CASSLAGTGATVYF. The DNA of the CDR3 is TGTGCCAGCAGCTTAGCTGGAACTGGGGCCACCGTCTATTTT.